Detailed here is one TCR beta chain. An amount of RNA that ranged from about 0.45 to 1 ug was reverse transcribed with random hexamers. Across 54 Vbeta and 13 Jbeta, TCR beta CDR3 was amplified with immunoSEQ multiplex PCR. Via MiXCR, TCRdb re-called the immunoSEQ multiplex PCR reads, giving one row per CDR3 protein. The sample has about 240,000 distinct CDR3 sequences, less than 96% seen once; the top ten hold 0.1%. The CDR3 contains 12 residues. CDR1 and CDR2 (germline): LNHDA, SQIVND (reference sequence). Trimming removed 2 bases from V and 8 bases from J, with 9 bases in between. The data stem from a study of CD8 T cells in Susac syndrome. Study information: Clinical remission applied to fewer than ten sequenced Susac syndrome patients, and five or six had active disease.

TCR beta sequencing was performed on blood CD8+ and CD4+ T cells. This clonotype originated in a human donor with Susac syndrome. Sample: CD4+ T cells from PBMCs. The rearrangement uses TRBV19 and TRBJ1-2; perhaps TRBD1 as D (5 bases). This chain's CDR3 is CASSILGLGYTF. The CDR3 coding sequence is TGTGCCAGTAGTATACTGGGACTCGGCTACACCTTC.